A selection of T cell receptor beta chains follows, all from one sample in a study of T cells in Graves' hyperthyroidism and ophthalmopathy. TCRdb called the multiplex PCR reads again in MiXCR, with one record for every CDR3 protein. Of approximately 570,000 distinct CDR3 sequences listed, around 20% are singletons. Sequenced input: blood. The source is a man in his forties with Graves' ophthalmopathy. The CDR3 runs from the conserved cysteine through the conserved F or W. A D gene is named only where the DNA matches it firmly. Not all rows give a size; the values are once, few, many and, for expanded clones, a class.

D gene: TRBD2; J gene: TRBJ2-7; V gene: TRBV3-1; clone size: few; CDR3 DNA: TGTGCCAGCAGCCATGAGGGCGCGGGAGAGATATACGAGCAGTACTTC; CDR3 protein: CASSHEGAGEIYEQYF
D gene: NA; J gene: TRBJ1-2; V gene: TRBV28; clone size: few; CDR3 DNA: TGTGCCAGCAGTTGGCCAGGAGAACTACTTAACTATGGCTACACCTTC; CDR3 protein: CASSWPGELLNYGYTF
D gene: NA; J gene: TRBJ2-3; V gene: TRBV27; clone size: NA; CDR3 DNA: TGTGCCAGCAGACTTCAGCGGCGCACAGATACGCAGTATTTT; CDR3 protein: CASRLQRRTDTQYF
D gene: TRBD1; J gene: TRBJ1-1; V gene: TRBV6-1; clone size: NA; CDR3 DNA: TGTGCCAGCAGATGGGACAGCCCCGAAGCTTTCTTT; CDR3 protein: CASRWDSPEAFF
D gene: NA; J gene: TRBJ2-1; V gene: TRBV5-1; clone size: many; CDR3 DNA: TGCGCCAGCAGCCCGACCGGGACATCCTACAATGAGCAGTTCTTC; CDR3 protein: CASSPTGTSYNEQFF
D gene: NA; J gene: TRBJ2-1; V gene: TRBV29-1; clone size: NA; CDR3 DNA: TGCAGCGTTGAGGGCCGAGGGGGGGAGCAGTTCTTC; CDR3 protein: CSVEGRGGEQFF
D gene: NA; J gene: TRBJ1-4; V gene: TRBV6-1; clone size: once; CDR3 DNA: TGTGCCAGCAGGGACAGAGCAACTAATGAAAAACTGTTTTTT; CDR3 protein: CASRDRATNEKLFF
D gene: TRBD2; J gene: TRBJ2-3; V gene: TRBV20-1; clone size: NA; CDR3 DNA: TGCAGTGCTGTTAGCGGGGGGGTTGCAGATACGCAGTATTTT; CDR3 protein: CSAVSGGVADTQYF
D gene: NA; J gene: TRBJ2-3; V gene: TRBV7-8; clone size: many; CDR3 DNA: TGTGCCAGCAGCGCCCAGAGGGGGGGGCGCGCAGATACGCAGTATTTT; CDR3 protein: CASSAQRGGRADTQYF
D gene: NA; J gene: TRBJ2-6; V gene: TRBV29-1; clone size: NA; CDR3 DNA: TGCAGCGCCACGGGCTCTGGGGCCAACGTCCTGACTTTC; CDR3 protein: CSATGSGANVLTF
D gene: TRBD1; J gene: TRBJ1-1; V gene: TRBV7-8; clone size: NA; CDR3 DNA: TGTGCCAGCAGCTTACAGGGGGTGATTGTGACTGAAGCTTTCTTT; CDR3 protein: CASSLQGVIVTEAFF
D gene: NA; J gene: TRBJ1-4; V gene: TRBV27; clone size: few; CDR3 DNA: TGTGCCAGCAGTTTGTGGGCCCGGAATGAAAAACTGTTTTTT; CDR3 protein: CASSLWARNEKLFF
D gene: NA; J gene: TRBJ2-5; V gene: TRBV5-1; clone size: NA; CDR3 DNA: TGTGCCAGCAGCTTGGCCAACCGGGATCAAGAGACCCAGTACTTC; CDR3 protein: CASSLANRDQETQYF
D gene: NA; J gene: TRBJ1-2; V gene: TRBV27; clone size: few; CDR3 DNA: TGTGCCAGCAGTTTATCTTTCGCGAATGGCTACACCTTC; CDR3 protein: CASSLSFANGYTF
D gene: NA; J gene: TRBJ2-2; V gene: TRBV5-1; clone size: few; CDR3 DNA: TGCGCCAGCAGCCCCGGGATGGGCGGGGAGCTGTTTTTT; CDR3 protein: CASSPGMGGELFF
D gene: NA; J gene: TRBJ1-1; V gene: TRBV6-1; clone size: few; CDR3 DNA: TGTGCCAGCAGGGCTACAGGGTATCGGGCTTTCTTT; CDR3 protein: CASRATGYRAFF
D gene: TRBD1; J gene: TRBJ2-2; V gene: TRBV12-5; clone size: NA; CDR3 DNA: TGTGCTAGTGGTCCGCTCGGACAGGAGTTCACCGGGGAGCTGTTTTTT; CDR3 protein: CASGPLGQEFTGELFF
D gene: TRBD1; J gene: TRBJ1-2; V gene: TRBV2; clone size: few; CDR3 DNA: TGTGCCAGCACCCCCCGGACAGGCTATGGCTACACCTTC; CDR3 protein: CASTPRTGYGYTF
D gene: NA; J gene: TRBJ1-6; V gene: TRBV12-3/TRBV12-4; clone size: few; CDR3 DNA: TGTGCCAGCAGTCAACAGGGACGGTGGAATTCACCCCTCCACTTT; CDR3 protein: CASSQQGRWNSPLHF
D gene: TRBD1; J gene: TRBJ2-3; V gene: TRBV5-1; clone size: few; CDR3 DNA: TGCGCCAGCAGCCTCCACAGGGGCCCTTCCGCAGATACGCAGTATTTT; CDR3 protein: CASSLHRGPSADTQYF
D gene: TRBD2; J gene: TRBJ2-7; V gene: TRBV20-1; clone size: NA; CDR3 DNA: TGCAGTGCTACTCTAGCGGGAGAGAACGAGCAGTACTTC; CDR3 protein: CSATLAGENEQYF
D gene: NA; J gene: TRBJ2-1; V gene: TRBV6-1; clone size: few; CDR3 DNA: TGTGCCAGCAGTCCCAGGGGGGGGACACCGCCCAATGAGCAGTTCTTC; CDR3 protein: CASSPRGGTPPNEQFF
D gene: TRBD2; J gene: TRBJ2-1; V gene: TRBV7-2; clone size: many; CDR3 DNA: TGTGCCAGCAGCTGGGTAAGCGGGAATAATGAGCAGTTCTTC; CDR3 protein: CASSWVSGNNEQFF
D gene: NA; J gene: TRBJ2-1; V gene: TRBV7-9; clone size: NA; CDR3 DNA: TGTGCCAGCAGCAAAACATCGGGTAATGAGCAGTTCTTC; CDR3 protein: CASSKTSGNEQFF
D gene: NA; J gene: TRBJ1-2; V gene: TRBV4-2; clone size: NA; CDR3 DNA: TGTGCCAGCAGCCAAGATAAGGCAGCATATGGCTACACCTTC; CDR3 protein: CASSQDKAAYGYTF
D gene: NA; J gene: TRBJ1-1; V gene: TRBV19; clone size: few; CDR3 DNA: TGTGCCACCACGAGGGGGATAGGACGGGAGACCGAGAACACTGAAGCTTTCTTT; CDR3 protein: CATTRGIGRETENTEAFF
D gene: TRBD1; J gene: TRBJ2-5; V gene: TRBV2; clone size: NA; CDR3 DNA: TGTGCCACTTGGGACAGGGGGGGGGTGAGGGAAGAGACCCAGTACTTC; CDR3 protein: CATWDRGGVREETQYF
D gene: NA; J gene: TRBJ2-1; V gene: TRBV9; clone size: NA; CDR3 DNA: TGTGCCAGCAGCGTAGTAACTCGATCCTACAATGAGCAGTTCTTC; CDR3 protein: CASSVVTRSYNEQFF
D gene: TRBD1; J gene: TRBJ1-3; V gene: TRBV2; clone size: few; CDR3 DNA: TGTGCCAGGAGGACAGGGACAGGAAACACCATATATTTT; CDR3 protein: CARRTGTGNTIYF
D gene: NA; J gene: TRBJ1-1; V gene: TRBV13; clone size: few; CDR3 DNA: TGTGCCAGCAGCTTAGTAGGGGTAGGGGCCCCAATCGGAGGGACTGAAGCTTTCTTT; CDR3 protein: CASSLVGVGAPIGGTEAFF